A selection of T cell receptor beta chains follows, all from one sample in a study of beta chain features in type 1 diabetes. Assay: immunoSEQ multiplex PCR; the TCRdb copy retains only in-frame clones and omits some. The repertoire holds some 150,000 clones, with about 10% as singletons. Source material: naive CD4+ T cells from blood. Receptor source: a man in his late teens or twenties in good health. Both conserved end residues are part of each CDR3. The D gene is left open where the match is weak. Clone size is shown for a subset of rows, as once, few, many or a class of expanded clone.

CDR3 protein: CASSLYRDTQETQYF
CDR3 DNA: TGTGCCAGCAGCCTTTACCGGGACACTCAAGAGACCCAGTACTTC
D gene: NA
V gene: TRBV4-1
J gene: TRBJ2-5
clone size: NA

CDR3 protein: CASSLGQGPQYEQYF
CDR3 DNA: TGCGCCAGCAGCCTCGGACAGGGCCCCCAATACGAGCAGTACTTC
D gene: TRBD1
V gene: TRBV4-3
J gene: TRBJ2-7
clone size: NA

CDR3 protein: CASSLPTGLNTEAFF
CDR3 DNA: TGCGCCAGCAGCTTACCGACAGGCTTGAACACTGAAGCTTTCTTT
D gene: NA
V gene: TRBV5-1
J gene: TRBJ1-1
clone size: NA

CDR3 protein: CASSPGRRLTF
CDR3 DNA: TGTGCCAGCTCCCCTGGGAGAAGATTGACTTTC
D gene: NA
V gene: TRBV6-6
J gene: TRBJ2-6
clone size: NA

CDR3 protein: CASSYLGQQETQYF
CDR3 DNA: TGTGCCAGCAGTTACCTGGGACAGCAAGAGACCCAGTACTTC
D gene: TRBD1
V gene: TRBV6-5
J gene: TRBJ2-5
clone size: few

CDR3 protein: CASSLTGGTEAFF
CDR3 DNA: TGCGCCAGCAGCTTGACAGGGGGCACTGAAGCTTTCTTT
D gene: TRBD1
V gene: TRBV5-1
J gene: TRBJ1-1
clone size: few

CDR3 protein: CASSFLAGVSSYNEQFF
CDR3 DNA: TGCGCCAGCAGCTTCCTAGCGGGGGTAAGCTCCTACAATGAGCAGTTCTTC
D gene: TRBD2
V gene: TRBV5-1
J gene: TRBJ2-1
clone size: few

CDR3 protein: CASSQEPGTYSGELFF
CDR3 DNA: TGCGCCAGCAGCCAAGAGCCCGGGACATATTCCGGGGAGCTGTTTTTT
D gene: NA
V gene: TRBV4-3
J gene: TRBJ2-2
clone size: few

CDR3 protein: CASSRTRSTEQYF
CDR3 DNA: TGTGCCAGCAGTCGGACTAGGTCAACAGAGCAGTACTTC
D gene: TRBD2
V gene: TRBV5-6
J gene: TRBJ2-7
clone size: few

CDR3 protein: CAIRPGVTGELFF
CDR3 DNA: TGTGCCATCAGGCCGGGGGTTACCGGGGAGCTGTTTTTT
D gene: NA
V gene: TRBV10-3
J gene: TRBJ2-2
clone size: few

CDR3 protein: CASSSGTSGADTQYF
CDR3 DNA: TGTGCCAGCAGCTCCGGGACTAGCGGGGCAGATACGCAGTATTTT
D gene: TRBD2
V gene: TRBV5-4
J gene: TRBJ2-3
clone size: NA

CDR3 protein: CAWSVPGVVSDTQYF
CDR3 DNA: TGTGCCTGGAGTGTACCGGGGGTGGTCAGCGATACGCAGTATTTT
D gene: NA
V gene: TRBV30
J gene: TRBJ2-3
clone size: many

CDR3 protein: CASSPPGTYNEQFF
CDR3 DNA: TGTGCCAGCTCACCACCCGGGACCTACAATGAGCAGTTCTTC
D gene: NA
V gene: TRBV18
J gene: TRBJ2-1
clone size: NA

CDR3 protein: CASSALQGANRNEQFF
CDR3 DNA: TGTGCCAGCTCAGCCTTACAGGGGGCGAATAGGAATGAGCAGTTCTTC
D gene: TRBD1
V gene: TRBV18
J gene: TRBJ2-1
clone size: few

CDR3 protein: CATGTAGNTIYF
CDR3 DNA: TGTGCCACCGGGACAGCTGGAAACACCATATATTTT
D gene: TRBD1
V gene: TRBV5-4
J gene: TRBJ1-3
clone size: NA

CDR3 protein: CASSVVAGGTDTQYF
CDR3 DNA: TGTGCCAGCAGCGTAGTAGCGGGGGGCACAGATACGCAGTATTTT
D gene: TRBD2
V gene: TRBV9
J gene: TRBJ2-3
clone size: few

CDR3 protein: CASSLAGTGTDTQYF
CDR3 DNA: TGTGCCAGCAGCTTAGCGGGGACAGGGACAGATACGCAGTATTTT
D gene: TRBD1
V gene: TRBV7-2
J gene: TRBJ2-3
clone size: NA

CDR3 protein: CASSPWVAGRTGELFF
CDR3 DNA: TGTGCCAGTAGTCCGTGGGTAGCGGGGAGAACCGGGGAGCTGTTTTTT
D gene: TRBD2
V gene: TRBV19
J gene: TRBJ2-2
clone size: NA

CDR3 protein: CASSQESGIFPYEQYF
CDR3 DNA: TGTGCCAGCAGCCAAGAATCGGGGATATTCCCCTACGAGCAGTACTTC
D gene: NA
V gene: TRBV4-2
J gene: TRBJ2-7
clone size: NA

CDR3 protein: CASSSTPLAGVNNEQFF
CDR3 DNA: TGTGCCAGCAGCTCTACCCCCCTAGCGGGGGTAAACAATGAGCAGTTCTTC
D gene: TRBD2
V gene: TRBV7-3
J gene: TRBJ2-1
clone size: few